A selection of T cell receptor beta chains follows, all from one sample in a study of cytomegalovirus exposure and HLA in healthy donors. Data came from immunoSEQ multiplex PCR; TCRdb stores just in-frame clones and leaves some out. The table lists roughly 140,000 clones, 79% of them singletons. Sequencing was performed on PBMCs. These receptors were obtained from a man aged 50-59 years in good health and CMV-seropositive. CDR3s include the opening cysteine and the closing phenylalanine or tryptophan. D genes are given only for firm matches. Rows give clone size only sometimes, using once, few, many, or a class for an expanded clone.

d_call j_call cdr3_length v_call clone_size cdr3_aa cdr3_nt
TRBD1 TRBJ1-4 13 TRBV5-6 once CASSADRDEKLFF TGTGCCAGCAGCGCGGACAGGGATGAAAAACTGTTTTTT
. TRBJ1-1 16 TRBV6-6 . CASSYSEGQYGTEAFF TGTGCCAGCAGTTACTCTGAGGGTCAATACGGCACTGAAGCTTTCTTT
TRBD2 TRBJ2-7 14 TRBV5-1 few CASSSSGRGYEQYF TGCGCCAGCAGCTCAAGCGGGAGAGGCTACGAGCAGTACTTC
TRBD2 TRBJ2-1 14 TRBV29-1 . CSILAGRSYNEQFF TGCAGCATTTTAGCGGGAAGGTCCTACAATGAGCAGTTCTTC
. TRBJ2-2 15 TRBV28 once CASTLRSGNTGELFF TGTGCCAGCACCCTACGGAGCGGGAACACCGGGGAGCTGTTTTTT
TRBD2 TRBJ2-1 16 TRBV2 . CASTEGGTSGSDEQFF TGTGCCAGCACCGAGGGGGGGACTAGCGGGAGTGATGAGCAGTTCTTC
TRBD2 TRBJ2-7 15 TRBV4-2 once CASSQTSGDSYEQYF TGTGCCAGCAGCCAGACTAGCGGGGATTCCTACGAGCAGTACTTC
TRBD2 TRBJ2-1 18 TRBV7-9 . CASSLAPGGYVSYNEQFF TGTGCCAGCAGCTTAGCCCCCGGGGGGTATGTCTCCTACAATGAGCAGTTCTTC
. TRBJ1-1 15 TRBV10-3 few CAISESGGENTEAFF TGTGCCATCAGTGAGTCGGGCGGGGAGAACACTGAAGCTTTCTTT
TRBD2 TRBJ2-1 15 TRBV6-6 . CASTLGAGVYNEQFF TGTGCCAGCACGCTCGGGGCGGGAGTCTACAATGAGCAGTTCTTC
TRBD1 TRBJ1-4 13 TRBV30 . CAWRNRGEEKLFF TGTGCCTGGAGAAACAGGGGAGAAGAAAAACTGTTTTTT
. TRBJ2-1 15 TRBV9 . CASSGGGGSYNEQFF TGTGCCAGCAGCGGTGGGGGAGGCTCTTACAATGAGCAGTTCTTC
TRBD2 TRBJ2-1 16 TRBV28 . CASSLGGGGSYNEQFF TGTGCCAGCAGTTTGGGCGGGGGGGGCTCCTACAATGAGCAGTTCTTC
TRBD2 TRBJ2-2 15 TRBV27 . CASSSGLAWTGELFF TGTGCCAGCAGTTCAGGACTAGCGTGGACCGGGGAGCTGTTTTTT
. TRBJ2-3 18 TRBV7-2 . CASSLGLGGRKGTDTQYF TGTGCCAGCAGCTTAGGCCTAGGAGGGCGGAAGGGCACAGATACGCAGTATTTT
. TRBJ1-5 14 TRBV2 . CASSEWQDLQPQHF TGTGCCAGCAGTGAATGGCAGGATCTTCAGCCCCAGCATTTT
. TRBJ2-3 12 TRBV6-1 . CASGQGTDTQYF TGTGCCAGCGGCCAGGGGACAGATACGCAGTATTTT
TRBD2 TRBJ2-7 16 TRBV19 few CASSISSSGGSYEQYF TGTGCCAGTAGTATTTCGAGTAGCGGGGGATCCTACGAGCAGTACTTC
TRBD2 TRBJ2-2 15 TRBV2 few CASRLLAENTGELFF TGTGCCAGCAGATTGCTAGCGGAGAACACCGGGGAGCTGTTTTTT
. TRBJ1-4 17 TRBV7-9 once CSSSLDAGSPTNEKLFF TGTTCCAGCAGCTTAGATGCTGGGAGTCCAACTAATGAAAAACTGTTTTTT
TRBD2 TRBJ2-1 16 TRBV6-1 . CASSDGGGSSYNEQFF TGTGCCAGCAGTGACGGCGGGGGGAGCTCCTACAATGAGCAGTTCTTC
. TRBJ1-1 13 TRBV5-1 . CASSGQGNTEAFF TGCGCCAGCAGCGGGCAGGGGAACACTGAAGCTTTCTTT
TRBD1 TRBJ2-7 13 TRBV2 . CASSGGQGDEQYF TGTGCCAGCAGTGGAGGACAGGGGGACGAGCAGTACTTC
. TRBJ2-1 12 TRBV5-1 few CASSRGNNEQFF TGCGCCAGCAGCCGCGGGAACAATGAGCAGTTCTTC
. TRBJ1-2 16 TRBV14 once CASSQIFGRGNRGYTF TGTGCCAGCAGCCAAATATTCGGGCGGGGTAATCGCGGCTACACCTTC
. TRBJ2-1 15 TRBV10-3 . CAISESGSSYNEQFF TGTGCCATCAGTGAGTCGGGGAGCTCCTACAATGAGCAGTTCTTC
TRBD1 TRBJ1-1 15 TRBV14 . CASSPLGTVNTEAFF TGTGCCAGCAGCCCGCTTGGGACAGTGAACACTGAAGCTTTCTTT
. TRBJ1-5 15 TRBV2 few CASSEYPRRGQPQHF TGTGCCAGCAGTGAATATCCCCGGCGAGGCCAGCCCCAGCATTTT
. TRBJ1-2 11 TRBV19 . CASRLLYGYTF TGTGCCAGTCGTCTCCTCTATGGCTACACCTTC
TRBD2 TRBJ2-7 14 TRBV28 . CAIREAGGPFEQYF TGTGCCATCCGCGAAGCGGGAGGGCCCTTCGAGCAGTACTTC
. TRBJ2-3 14 TRBV12-5 . CASGLSPTTDTQYF TGTGCTAGTGGTTTGAGCCCCACGACAGATACGCAGTATTTT
TRBD1 TRBJ1-5 15 TRBV2 . CASSVEGAVNQPQHF TGTGCCAGCAGTGTAGAGGGGGCAGTCAATCAGCCCCAGCATTTT
. TRBJ1-4 12 TRBV6-1 . CASSEDTKVQFF TGTGCCAGCAGTGAAGACACCAAAGTACAGTTTTTT
TRBD1 TRBJ2-7 14 TRBV5-1 medium-sized CASSGTGTGAEQYF TGCGCCAGCAGCGGAACCGGGACAGGGGCCGAGCAGTACTTC
TRBD1 TRBJ2-5 14 TRBV6-5 once CASSWDRGRKEQYF TGTGCCAGCAGTTGGGACAGGGGGCGGAAAGAGCAGTACTTC
TRBD2 TRBJ2-1 15 TRBV7-2 . CASSLGGRMYNEQFF TGTGCCAGCAGCTTAGGCGGGAGGATGTACAATGAGCAGTTCTTC
TRBD1 TRBJ1-1 15 TRBV30 . CAWSIQGAQDTEAFF TGTGCCTGGAGTATACAGGGGGCGCAGGACACTGAAGCTTTCTTT
TRBD1 TRBJ1-2 14 TRBV5-6 once CASSLGTGVYGYTF TGTGCCAGCAGCTTGGGGACAGGGGTCTATGGCTACACCTTC
TRBD1 TRBJ1-5 18 TRBV19 . CASSGRTGGFASNQPQHF TGTGCCAGTAGTGGGAGGACAGGGGGGTTTGCAAGCAATCAGCCCCAGCATTTT
TRBD2 TRBJ2-7 14 TRBV7-9 . CSSSLGTSIHEQYF TGTTCCAGCAGCTTAGGGACTAGTATCCACGAGCAGTACTTC
TRBD2 TRBJ2-1 11 TRBV20-1 . CSASTSEEQFF TGCAGTGCTAGTACTAGCGAAGAGCAGTTCTTC
. TRBJ2-6 18 TRBV11-1 . CASSLSWRASSGANVLTF TGTGCCAGCAGCCTATCTTGGAGGGCGAGCTCTGGGGCCAACGTCCTGACTTTC
TRBD1 TRBJ1-5 17 TRBV30 . CAWSPDRDSHSNQPQHF TGTGCCTGGAGTCCCGACCGGGACAGTCATAGCAATCAGCCCCAGCATTTT
. TRBJ1-1 15 TRBV4-1 . CASSQGWGANTEAFF TGCGCCAGCAGCCAAGGTTGGGGCGCGAACACTGAAGCTTTCTTT
. TRBJ2-2 13 TRBV18 . CASSPFGTGELFF TGTGCCAGCTCACCCTTCGGGACCGGGGAGCTGTTTTTT
TRBD2 TRBJ2-1 18 TRBV11-3 . CASSLDGVGAGAGNEQFF TGTGCCAGCAGCTTAGATGGGGTAGGAGCGGGAGCTGGAAATGAGCAGTTCTTC
TRBD1 TRBJ1-1 16 TRBV5-5 . CASSVGTGGLNTEAFF TGTGCCAGCAGCGTAGGGACAGGGGGCCTGAACACTGAAGCTTTCTTT
. TRBJ1-1 15 TRBV6-6 . CASSSPAADNTEAFF TGTGCCAGCAGTTCCCCCGCCGCAGATAACACTGAAGCTTTCTTT
TRBD1 TRBJ1-1 15 TRBV27 . CASSRPTGGNTEAFF TGTGCCAGCAGTCGCCCGACAGGGGGGAACACTGAAGCTTTCTTT
TRBD2 TRBJ2-3 15 TRBV6-5 . CASSYSGRMSDTQYF TGTGCCAGCAGTTATAGCGGGAGGATGTCAGATACGCAGTATTTT
. TRBJ2-1 12 TRBV11-3 few CASGSSYNEQFF TGTGCCAGCGGGAGTTCCTACAATGAGCAGTTCTTC
. TRBJ1-3 12 TRBV30 . CAWSVGQHTIYF TGTGCCTGGAGTGTTGGACAGCACACCATATATTTT
TRBD2 TRBJ2-3 13 TRBV5-1 . CASSTLAGEWQYF TGCGCCAGCAGCACCTTAGCGGGAGAGTGGCAGTATTTT
. TRBJ1-2 13 TRBV27 . CASSPQGNYGYTF TGTGCCAGCAGCCCGCAGGGAAACTATGGCTACACCTTC
TRBD2 TRBJ2-1 17 TRBV11-2 few CASRGTSGSQPYNEQFF TGTGCCAGCAGGGGGACTAGCGGGAGTCAGCCCTACAATGAGCAGTTCTTC
. TRBJ2-1 17 TRBV4-1 . CASSQFFGYDSYNEQFF TGCGCCAGCAGCCAATTTTTCGGTTACGACTCCTACAATGAGCAGTTCTTC
. TRBJ2-7 12 TRBV7-2 . CASSPTGYEQYF TGTGCCAGCAGCCCGACGGGCTACGAGCAGTACTTC